Below, one T cell receptor (beta chain) is given with its context. The sample holds a few counts of this clonotype. What antigen it recognizes has not been identified. Base qualities were left out, and no much larger clone turns up one base away. This sample was taken from a study of T-cell memory formation after mild COVID-19 (dated by TCRdb to about 2021). For the wider study: Most TCR sequence clusters were specific to one of the two donors. The cohort comprised two young, previously healthy adult volunteers, one female and one male. In two donors, T-cell clones that expanded and contracted after mild COVID-19 were followed by sequencing TCRalpha and TCRbeta repertoires longitudinally. Here is what the overall study found, with its caveats: Contracting CD4+ clones appeared mostly in the CM and EM memory subsets, whereas CD8+ clones were enriched in EMRA. Some responding clones were detected in pre-infection memory, which suggested that pre-existing cross-reactive memory T cells had joined the SARS-CoV-2 response. The study included only a couple of mild cases, and larger cohorts that include severe cases with pre-infection samples were judged to be necessary. Balanced CD4/CD8 phenotypes were observed for clones contracting from day 15 to 85, whereas a bias towards CD4+ was observed for a second wave of clones expanding from day 15 to 37. SARS-CoV-2 specificity of the second-wave clones peaking on day 37 was not confirmed.

Ficoll-Paque density gradient centrifugation was used to isolate PBMCs. The germline V gene (reference sequence) gives CDR1 as SEHNR and CDR2 as FQNEAQ. The CDR3 sequence holds 12 residues, the cysteine and phenylalanine included. Only the CDR3 portion is preserved as DNA: 36 bases, with reading frame beginning at the first base. Unmatched junction bases come to 4, with V trimmed by 3 bases and J by 13 bases. TCRdb shows the sequencer as Illumina NovaSeq 6000. TCRalpha and TCRbeta cDNA libraries were constructed by 5'RACE with constant-segment primers, with sample barcodes and unique molecular identifiers being introduced. Trizol reagent was used to extract RNA from every sample. The libraries were amplified in two PCR steps, and the second step added a second sample barcode and Illumina TruSeq adapters. Libraries were sequenced on an Illumina NovaSeq with 2 x 150 bp paired-end reads. The authors processed their data as follows. With migec v1.2.7, reads were demultiplexed and then collapsed into UMI-guided consensus sequences. Using mixcr v2.1.11, UMI consensuses were aligned to TRA and TRB V and J templates and then assembled into clonotypes. A clonotype was counted as expanded or contracted only if both edgeR and NoisET called the change significant, with noise models trained on biological replicates. For edgeR calls, the cutoffs were a false discovery rate-adjusted p below 0.01 and a log2 fold-change threshold of 1. As an exploratory analysis of dynamics, max-normalized trajectories of the 1000 most abundant clonotypes were examined by PCA with hierarchical clustering. Separately sequenced CD4+ and CD8+ repertoires were used to assign a CD4 or CD8 phenotype to each responding clone. TCRdb reanalyzed the raw reads on its own, using fastp at Q25 for trimming and MiXCR for clone calling, and kept in-frame beta chains. Each record represents a unique CDR3 protein, reported with the most common genes and DNA among its rows. These V and J calls originate from TCRdb's pipeline instead of the authors' own analysis. The table for this sample lists around 340,000 distinct CDR3 sequences; approximately 15% of them were counted only once. The top ten clones comprise around 21% of the sample.

The origin of this receptor is a man younger than 30 who had mild COVID-19 (a few samples of this study predate the infection). The sample titles of this study are shuffled in the database, so cell type and time point are left out; the donor was told from shared clones. The sequenced sample was PBMCs or a T cell subset sorted from them (not recorded which). The sequence is built from TRBV7-9 and TRBJ2-1, with 9 central nucleotides matching TRBD2. For the CDR3, the sequence is CASSLVAGVQFF. In nucleotide form, the sequence is TGTGCCAGCAGCTTGGTAGCGGGGGTCCAGTTCTTC.